This T cell receptor (beta chain) derives from a study of blood T cell repertoires in COVID-19. Study-wide background: Nucleic acid was either cDNA or gDNA, and it came from T cells, B-cell-depleted T cells, or PBMCs.

CDR3 length: 13 residues. CDR1 is MNHEY and CDR2 is SVGAGI in the germline V gene. V lost 6 bases, J lost 0 bases, and 6 bases lay in between. Per the original methods: Counts of nucleated cells, estimated from reference gene primer amplification, were obtained. The assay was immunoSEQ multiplex PCR, and TCRdb's table has in-frame clones only and misses some. That table supplies the V and J calls and clone size; D and trimming were determined from the DNA. The sample consists of more than 12,000 clones, around 73% of them appearing once. The TCR originated in a human donor in a cohort sampled during active COVID-19. The chain uses TRBV6-5 and TRBJ1-5; D gene ambiguous. Sample: peripheral blood. CDR3 coding DNA: TGTGCCAGCAGGCAAGCTAGCAATCAGCCCCAGCATTTT. It is translated as CASRQASNQPQHF.